Below are 30 T cell receptor beta chains sequenced from a single sample in a study of shared clonotypes between healthy human individuals. The protocol was immunoSEQ multiplex PCR, while the TCRdb copy is restricted to in-frame clones and leaves out a portion. The data contain more than 550,000 clones, roughly two thirds of them singletons. Sequenced material: memory CD4+ T cells sorted from blood. Subset described: CD45RA-negative fraction. The receptors derive from a young woman in good health.

The chain is built from TRBV19 and TRBJ1-2; 7 bases fit TRBD1. CDR3 length equals 14 residues. Germline V lookup: CDR1 LNHDA, CDR2 SQIVND (reference sequence). With 4 bases clipped from V and 2 bases from J, the junction kept 4 bases outside the gene matches. CDR3 residues: CASSKGTENYGYTF. The CDR3 bases are TGTGCCAGTAGTAAAGGGACAGAGAACTATGGCTACACCTTC.

CDR3 amino acids: CARTLQAVLYGYTF. DNA of the CDR3: TGTGCCAGAACCCTGCAGGCAGTCCTCTATGGCTACACCTTC. The rearrangement uses TRBV27 and TRBJ1-2; D not resolved. Deletions cut 9 bases from V and 4 bases from J, with 18 bases between. The CDR3 has 14 amino acids. CDR1 MNHEY and CDR2 SMNVEV come from the germline V gene (reference sequence).

In its sample, this clone was seen once. This chain connects TRBV28 to TRBJ1-2, with D possibly being TRBD1 (6 bases). This CDR3 spans 16 amino acids. The germline V gene encodes CDR1 MDHEN and CDR2 SYDVKM. Trimming pared 6 bases from V and 4 bases from J, leaving 21 bases between. The CDR3 here is CASRNYRVESAYGYTF. The CDR3 DNA sequence: TGTGCCAGCAGAAACTACAGGGTGGAGTCTGCCTATGGCTACACCTTC.

J is TRBJ1-4 and V is TRBV28; perhaps TRBD1 as D (5 bases). Germline CDR1 reads MDHEN; CDR2 reads SYDVKM. Trimming removed 4 bases at V and 7 bases at J, with 19 bases between. This CDR3 has 16 amino acids. The CDR3 DNA reads as TGTGCCAGCAGTTCCTCCCCCGGGGGAACGGGTGAAAAACTGTTTTTT. Amino acids: CASSSSPGGTGEKLFF.

The V call is TRBV28, the J call TRBJ2-7, with 9 bases identical to TRBD2. Per the germline V gene, CDR1 is MDHEN and CDR2 is SYDVKM. V dropped 6 bases and J dropped 0; count of bases not matched to a gene: 6. The CDR3 is 15 residues long. The CDR3 loop reads CASRRLAESSYEQYF. CDR3 DNA: TGTGCCAGCAGGCGACTAGCGGAGAGCTCCTACGAGCAGTACTTC.

The chain combines TRBV4-2 with TRBJ2-3; D call uncertain. The CDR3 runs 15 residues. V shed 1 base and J shed 5 bases, with 13 bases lying between them. Germline assignment: CDR1 LGHNA and CDR2 YNFKEQ. The CDR3 DNA is TGTGCCAGCAGCCAAGCCGGGCGGAATGAAGATACGCAGTATTTT. It specifies CASSQAGRNEDTQYF.

The chain's CDR3 is CASSQQGAGTDTQYF. The CDR3 coding sequence is TGCGCCAGCAGCCAACAGGGGGCCGGCACAGATACGCAGTATTTT. This rearrangement joins TRBV4-1 to TRBJ2-3, with TRBD1 matching 8 bases. The CDR3 loop spans 15 amino acids. Per germline, CDR1 MGHRA and CDR2 YSYEKL. V lost 2 bases, J lost 1 base, and 2 bases stayed unmatched.

The chain is built from TRBV7-2 and TRBJ1-2; 9 positions agree with TRBD1. J lost 8 bases, V lost 5 bases, and 6 bases had no gene match. CDR1 is SGHTA, CDR2 FQGNSA, per germline. The CDR3 runs to 13 residues. As DNA, the CDR3 is TGTGCCAGCAGCGAACAGGGGGCGAAAGGCTACACCTTC. It specifies CASSEQGAKGYTF.

This clone was seen a few times. Only one base separates this from a far larger clonotype, so it likely reflects a read error. V is TRBV7-8 and J is TRBJ2-5; the D is unclear. Germline V gives CDR1 SGHVS, CDR2 FQNEAQ. Between the trimmed V and J ends, which lost 5 bases and 2 bases, there was a span of 3 bases. CDR3 length equals 11 residues. In DNA, the CDR3 is TGTGCCAGCAGCCAACAAGAGACCCAGTACTTC. Translating it yields CASSQQETQYF.

A few counts support this clone. As DNA, the CDR3 is TGTGCCTGGAGTCCAGGGAGTACGGGCAATCAGCCCCAGCATTTT. This translates into CAWSPGSTGNQPQHF. The gene calls are TRBV30 and TRBJ1-5; the D gene is possibly TRBD1 (5 bases). CDR3 length equals 15 residues. Germline V gives CDR1 GTSNPN, CDR2 SVGIG (reference sequence). Trimming cost V 2 bases and J 2 bases, with 13 bases left between them.

This clone was counted ten times or more. The V gene is TRBV28, the J gene TRBJ2-7, with D perhaps matching TRBD2 (6 bases). Trimming cost V 6 bases and J 0 bases, with 21 bases left between them. The CDR3 has 17 residues. Germline V CDR1 and CDR2: MDHEN, SYDVKM. The DNA of the CDR3 is TGTGCCAGCAGCCCCGGGCGATGGGGGAGGCCCTCCTACGAGCAGTACTTC. It translates to CASSPGRWGRPSYEQYF. Together with reference TRBV28 and TRBJ2-7, the CDR3 gives the full variable domain: DVKVTQSSRYLVKRTGEKVFLECVQDMDHENMFWYRQDPGLGLRLIYFSYDVKMKEKGDIPEGYSVSREKKERFSLILESASTNQTSMYLCASSPGRWGRPSYEQYFGPGTRLTVT.

A single count supports this clone. The chain joins TRBV5-4 to TRBJ2-5; 10 bases map to TRBD2. Trimming removed 0 bases from V and 0 bases from J; junction bases left unmatched: 8. Germline assignment: CDR1 SGHNT and CDR2 YYREEE (reference sequence). The CDR3 totals 18 residues. The CDR3 DNA reads TGTGCCAGCAGCTTGGAGGTCGGTACTAGCGGGAACCAAGAGACCCAGTACTTC. This sequence encodes CASSLEVGTSGNQETQYF.

This sequence joins TRBV27 and TRBJ1-4; tentatively, D is TRBD1 (6 bases). The ends were cut back, 6 bases at V and 3 bases at J, with 14 bases in the middle. Germline V gives CDR1 MNHEY, CDR2 SMNVEV (reference sequence). CDR3 length equals 15 residues. The CDR3 sequence is CASRNRAAANEKLFF. CDR3 sequence (DNA): TGTGCCAGCAGAAACAGGGCAGCGGCTAATGAAAAACTGTTTTTT.

The chain employs TRBV7-9 and TRBJ1-1; D may be TRBD1 (5 bases). CDR3 size: 14 residues. V was shortened by 3 bases and J by 6 bases, with 14 bases between the two germline ends. Germline CDR1 is SEHNR and CDR2 is FQNEAQ (reference sequence). CDR3 DNA: TGTGCCAGCAGCTTGGGGAGCCCCAGGGCTGAAGCTTTCTTT. It encodes CASSLGSPRAEAFF.

The chain links TRBV29-1 to TRBJ1-2; D is perhaps TRBD1 (5 bases). Germline V gene data show CDR1 as SQVTM and CDR2 as ANQGSEA. Trimming pared 2 bases from V and 3 bases from J, leaving 10 bases between. The CDR3 has 13 residues. The CDR3: CSVEWGTDYGYTF. The CDR3 region has the DNA TGCAGCGTTGAATGGGGGACGGACTATGGCTACACCTTC.

The CDR3 DNA reads TGTGCCAGCAGCCCAGCCCCCGGGACAGGTTTATCCGAGCAGTACTTC. This codes for CASSPAPGTGLSEQYF. J is TRBJ2-7 and V is TRBV7-9, with 8 bases matching TRBD1. The CDR3 covers 16 residues. Germline V gives CDR1 SEHNR, CDR2 FQNEAQ (reference sequence). V was clipped by 5 bases and J by 6 bases; unmatched bases: 15.

The gene calls are TRBV19 and TRBJ1-2, with unresolved D. This CDR3 region has 14 residues. V was cut by 2 bases and J by 5 bases, with 12 bases left in between. Per germline, CDR1 LNHDA and CDR2 SQIVND (reference sequence). CDR3 loop: CASSITDLRYGYTF. The CDR3 DNA is TGTGCCAGTAGTATAACGGATTTACGGTATGGCTACACCTTC.

This chain connects TRBV27 to TRBJ2-7, with a possible D match to TRBD2 (5 bases). V shed 0 bases and J shed 6 bases, with 9 bases lying between them. The CDR3 covers 13 residues. Germline CDR1 is MNHEY and CDR2 is SMNVEV (reference sequence). Here the CDR3 DNA reads TGTGCCAGCAGTTTATCGAGGGTCGGCGAGCAGTACTTC. It codes for CASSLSRVGEQYF.

The V gene is TRBV28, the J gene TRBJ1-4; 7 bases are a match to TRBD1. The CDR3 is 12 amino acids. After removal of 6 bases from V and 6 bases from J, the junction contained 1 base not matched to a gene. Germline V CDR1 and CDR2: MDHEN, SYDVKM. The CDR3 loop reads CASSQGDEKLFF. For the CDR3, the DNA is TGTGCCAGCAGCCAGGGGGATGAAAAACTGTTTTTT.

This clone was observed a handful of times. The chain couples TRBV28 to TRBJ2-2; D might be TRBD1 (6 bases). The CDR3 contains 16 residues. Germline V lookup: CDR1 MDHEN, CDR2 SYDVKM. Between the trimmed V and J ends, which lost 7 bases and 2 bases, there was a span of 17 bases. CDR3 protein: CASILQGGHNTGELFF. DNA of the CDR3: TGTGCCAGCATTCTCCAAGGGGGACATAACACCGGGGAGCTGTTTTTT.

This chain connects TRBV29-1 to TRBJ2-1, with D unresolved. Trimming cost V 7 bases and J 15 bases, with 16 bases left between them. This CDR3 is built from 10 residues. CDR1 and CDR2 from the germline V gene are SQVTM and ANQGSEA. The CDR3 DNA sequence: TGCAGCGCGGCGGTTGAGGATAGGTTCTTC. Translating it yields CSAAVEDRFF.

Concerning this clone itself: In the same sample, other DNA sequences code for this CDR3. The genes are TRBV7-9 and TRBJ1-2; TRBD1 might be the D (5 bases). CDR3 length: 13 amino acids. V dropped 3 bases and J dropped 2 bases, with 7 bases sitting between them. Germline V gene sequence: CDR1 SEHNR, CDR2 FQNEAQ (reference sequence). The CDR3 sequence is CASSFGGNYGYTF. The CDR3 nucleotides read TGTGCCAGCAGCTTTGGGGGAAACTATGGCTACACCTTC.

This clone was picked up a small number of times. The genes are TRBV19 and TRBJ2-3; D may match TRBD1 or TRBD2 (5 bases each). From germline, CDR1 is LNHDA and CDR2 SQIVND (reference sequence). V lost 5 bases and J 2 bases, leaving 14 bases between the germline ends. The CDR3 covers 15 residues. The CDR3 nucleotides are TGTGCCAGTAGTTCCGGGACGGTGGCCACAGATACGCAGTATTTT. As protein: CASSSGTVATDTQYF.

The chain recombines TRBV15 with TRBJ1-4, with D possibly being TRBD1 (6 bases). The V gene lost 4 bases and the J gene lost 2 bases, with 11 bases spanning the gap. The CDR3 has 15 residues. The germline V gene encodes CDR1 LNHNV and CDR2 YYDKDF (reference sequence). This chain's CDR3 is CATSTQQGTNEKLFF. CDR3 sequence (DNA): TGTGCCACCAGCACACAGCAGGGGACTAATGAAAAACTGTTTTTT.

The chain carries TRBV5-1 and TRBJ2-7; D may be TRBD2 (5 bases). V gave up 2 bases and J gave up 5 bases, with 17 bases separating them. The CDR3 loop spans 15 amino acids. Germline CDR1 is SGHRS and CDR2 is YFSETQ. DNA for the CDR3: TGCGCCAGCAGCTTAAATGACCCTCGGAGGCACGAGCAGTACTTC. It specifies CASSLNDPRRHEQYF.

The genes are TRBV18 and TRBJ1-1; TRBD1 matches at 9 bases. With V trimmed by 6 bases and J by 4 bases, 6 bases remained unmatched. This CDR3 comprises 14 residues. Germline V CDR1 and CDR2: KGHSH, LQKENI. Here the CDR3 DNA reads TGTGCCAGCTCCCGGACAGGGGTCGGCACTGAAGCTTTCTTT. This gives the protein CASSRTGVGTEAFF.

The chain carries TRBV27 and TRBJ1-5; no definite D call. With 6 bases removed from V and 7 bases from J, the gap between germline ends came to 13 bases. Germline V lookup: CDR1 MNHEY, CDR2 SMNVEV (reference sequence). CDR3 length: 13 amino acids. The CDR3 DNA sequence: TGTGCCAGCAGCTTTGTCGCCGCGCAGCCCCAGCATTTT. Translated: CASSFVAAQPQHF.

The chain links TRBV6-5 to TRBJ2-6; D remains ambiguous. Germline assignment: CDR1 MNHEY and CDR2 SVGAGI. The CDR3 has 16 residues. The V end lost 3 bases, the J end lost 0 bases, and 9 bases lay between the germline ends. The CDR3 DNA reads TGTGCCAGCAGTTATGCCGTATACTCTGGGGCCAACGTCCTGACTTTC. Translating it yields CASSYAVYSGANVLTF.

The chain has TRBV27 and TRBJ1-5, with 10 bases identical to TRBD1. The CDR3 runs 18 residues. V lost 0 bases, J lost 4 bases, and 9 bases stayed unmatched. CDR1 is MNHEY and CDR2 is SMNVEV in the germline V gene (reference sequence). The CDR3 region is CASSLSWDRGVRNQPQHF. The CDR3 region has the DNA TGTGCCAGCAGTTTATCGTGGGACAGGGGAGTTAGAAATCAGCCCCAGCATTTT.

V gene TRBV6-6 combines with J gene TRBJ2-1; D remains ambiguous. Looked up from germline, CDR1 is MNHNY and CDR2 is SVGAGI (reference sequence). The CDR3 length is 14 residues. V gave up 0 bases and J gave up 12 bases, with 15 bases separating them. The CDR3 DNA reads TGTGCCAGCAGTTACTCGGAGCCGGTCGTGTGGCAGTTCTTC. It translates to CASSYSEPVVWQFF.